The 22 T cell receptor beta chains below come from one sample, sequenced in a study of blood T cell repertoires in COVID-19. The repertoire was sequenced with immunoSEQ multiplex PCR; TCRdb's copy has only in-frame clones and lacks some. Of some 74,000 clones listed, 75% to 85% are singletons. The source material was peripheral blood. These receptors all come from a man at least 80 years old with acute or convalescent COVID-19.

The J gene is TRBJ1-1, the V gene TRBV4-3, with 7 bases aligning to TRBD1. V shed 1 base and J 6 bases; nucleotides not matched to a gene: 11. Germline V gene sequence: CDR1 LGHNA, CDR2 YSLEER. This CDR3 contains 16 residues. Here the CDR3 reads CASSQGGGELEAEAFF. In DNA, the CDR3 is TGCGCCAGCAGCCAAGGAGGGGGCGAATTGGAGGCTGAAGCTTTCTTT.

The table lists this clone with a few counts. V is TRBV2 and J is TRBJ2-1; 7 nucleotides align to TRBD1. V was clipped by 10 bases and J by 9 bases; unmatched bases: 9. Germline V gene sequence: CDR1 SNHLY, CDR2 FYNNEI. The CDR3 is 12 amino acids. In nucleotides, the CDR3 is TGTGCCATGGGGGACAGTCCAACTGAGCAGTTCTTC. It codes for CAMGDSPTEQFF.

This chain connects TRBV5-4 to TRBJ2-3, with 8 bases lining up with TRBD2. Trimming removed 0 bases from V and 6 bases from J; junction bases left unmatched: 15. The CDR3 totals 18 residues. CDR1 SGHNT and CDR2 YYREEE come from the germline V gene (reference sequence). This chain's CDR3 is CASSLAPSNRGGEDTQYF. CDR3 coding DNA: TGTGCCAGCAGCTTGGCCCCCTCTAATCGGGGGGGGGAGGATACGCAGTATTTT.

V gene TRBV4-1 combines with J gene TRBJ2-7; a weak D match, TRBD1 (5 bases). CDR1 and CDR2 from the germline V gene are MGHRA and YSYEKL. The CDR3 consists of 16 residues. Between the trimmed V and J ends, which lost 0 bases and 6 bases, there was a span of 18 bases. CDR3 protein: CASSQDPRVKGSEQYF. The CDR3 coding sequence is TGCGCCAGCAGCCAAGATCCCAGGGTTAAGGGCTCCGAGCAGTACTTC.

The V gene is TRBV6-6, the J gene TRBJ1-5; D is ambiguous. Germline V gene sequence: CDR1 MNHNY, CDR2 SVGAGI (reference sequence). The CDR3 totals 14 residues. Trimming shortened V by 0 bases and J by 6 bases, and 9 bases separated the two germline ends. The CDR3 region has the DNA TGTGCCAGCAGTTACTCGATTAACTTTCAGCCCCAGCATTTT. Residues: CASSYSINFQPQHF.

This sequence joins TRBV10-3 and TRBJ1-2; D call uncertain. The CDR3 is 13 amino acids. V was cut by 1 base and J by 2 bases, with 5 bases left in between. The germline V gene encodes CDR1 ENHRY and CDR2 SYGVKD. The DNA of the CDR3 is TGTGCCATCAGTGAGTTCCTGAACTATGGCTACACCTTC. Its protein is CAISEFLNYGYTF.

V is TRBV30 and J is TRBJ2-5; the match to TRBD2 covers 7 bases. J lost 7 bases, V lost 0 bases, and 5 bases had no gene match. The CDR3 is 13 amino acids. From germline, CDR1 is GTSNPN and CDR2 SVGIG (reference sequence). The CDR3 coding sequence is TGTGCCTGGAGTGTAATTGGGGAGGGGACCCAGTACTTC. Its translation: CAWSVIGEGTQYF.

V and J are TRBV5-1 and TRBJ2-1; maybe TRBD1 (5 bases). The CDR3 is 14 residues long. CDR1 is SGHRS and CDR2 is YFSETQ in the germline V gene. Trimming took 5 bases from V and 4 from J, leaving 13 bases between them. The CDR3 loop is CASSPGLEYNEQFF. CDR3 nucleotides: TGCGCCAGCAGTCCAGGGTTGGAATACAATGAGCAGTTCTTC.

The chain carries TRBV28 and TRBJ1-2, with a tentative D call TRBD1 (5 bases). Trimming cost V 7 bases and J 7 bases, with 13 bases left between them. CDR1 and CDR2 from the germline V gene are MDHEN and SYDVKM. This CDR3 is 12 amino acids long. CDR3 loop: CASNQGGSGYTF. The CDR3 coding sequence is TGTGCCAGCAACCAGGGCGGCAGTGGCTACACCTTC.

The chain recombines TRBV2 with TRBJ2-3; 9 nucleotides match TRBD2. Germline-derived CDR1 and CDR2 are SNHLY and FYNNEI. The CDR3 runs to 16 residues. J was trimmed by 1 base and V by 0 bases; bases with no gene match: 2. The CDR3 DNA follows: TGTGCCAGCAGTGAAGCGTCTAGCGGGGGCACAGATACGCAGTATTTT. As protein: CASSEASSGGTDTQYF.

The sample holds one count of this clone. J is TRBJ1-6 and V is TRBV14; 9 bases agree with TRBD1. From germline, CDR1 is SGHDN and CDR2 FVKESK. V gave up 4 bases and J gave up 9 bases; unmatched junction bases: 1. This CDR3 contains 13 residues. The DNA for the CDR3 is TGTGCCAGCAGCCGGGACAGGGTTTCACCCCTCCACTTT. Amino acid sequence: CASSRDRVSPLHF.

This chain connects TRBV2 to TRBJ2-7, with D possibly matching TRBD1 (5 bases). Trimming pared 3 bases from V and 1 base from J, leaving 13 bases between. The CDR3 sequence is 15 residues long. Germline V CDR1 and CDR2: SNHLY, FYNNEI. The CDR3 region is CASSDAGNQSYEQYF. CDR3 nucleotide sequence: TGTGCCAGCAGTGACGCAGGGAATCAATCCTACGAGCAGTACTTC. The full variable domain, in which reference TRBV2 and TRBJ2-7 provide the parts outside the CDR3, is EPEVTQTPSHQVTQMGQEVILRCVPISNHLYFYWYRQILGQKVEFLVSFYNNEISEKSEIFDDQFSVERPDGSNFTLKIRSTKLEDSAMYFCASSDAGNQSYEQYFGPGTRLTVT.

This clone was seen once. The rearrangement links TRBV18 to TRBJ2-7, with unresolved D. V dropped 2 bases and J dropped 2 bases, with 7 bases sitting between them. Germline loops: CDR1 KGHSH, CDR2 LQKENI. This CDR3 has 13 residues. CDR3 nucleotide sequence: TGTGCCAGCTCACCAGGTCAGACCTACGAGCAGTACTTC. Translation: CASSPGQTYEQYF.

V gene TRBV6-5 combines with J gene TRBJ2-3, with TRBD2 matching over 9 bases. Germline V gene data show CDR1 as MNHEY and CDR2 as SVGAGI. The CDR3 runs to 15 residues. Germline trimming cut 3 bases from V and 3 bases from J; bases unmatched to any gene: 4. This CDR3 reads CASSYSGSGTDTQYF. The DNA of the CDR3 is TGTGCCAGCAGTTATAGCGGGAGCGGGACAGATACGCAGTATTTT.

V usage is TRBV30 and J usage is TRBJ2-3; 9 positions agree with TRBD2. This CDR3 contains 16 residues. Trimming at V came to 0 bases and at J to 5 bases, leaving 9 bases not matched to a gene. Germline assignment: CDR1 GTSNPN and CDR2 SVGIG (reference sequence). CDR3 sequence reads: CAWSVPPSGVGDTQYF. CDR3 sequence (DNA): TGTGCCTGGAGTGTACCCCCTAGCGGGGTGGGAGATACGCAGTATTTT.

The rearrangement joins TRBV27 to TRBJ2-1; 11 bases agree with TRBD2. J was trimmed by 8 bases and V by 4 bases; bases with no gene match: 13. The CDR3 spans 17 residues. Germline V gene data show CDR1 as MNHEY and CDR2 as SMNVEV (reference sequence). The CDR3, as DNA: TGTGCCAGCAGTTCGACTAGCGGGAACTACGTTGGGCATGAGCAGTTCTTC. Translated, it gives CASSSTSGNYVGHEQFF.

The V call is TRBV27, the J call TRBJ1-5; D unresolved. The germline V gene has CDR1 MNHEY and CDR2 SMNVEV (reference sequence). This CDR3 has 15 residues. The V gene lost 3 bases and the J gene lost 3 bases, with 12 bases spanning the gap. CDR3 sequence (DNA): TGTGCCAGCAGTTTCCGCCGGGAAAACAATCAGCCCCAGCATTTT. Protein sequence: CASSFRRENNQPQHF.

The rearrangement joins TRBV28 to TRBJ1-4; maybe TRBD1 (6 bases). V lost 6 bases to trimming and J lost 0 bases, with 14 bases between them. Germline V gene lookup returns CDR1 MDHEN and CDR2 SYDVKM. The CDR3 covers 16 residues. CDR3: CASRGTRIATNEKLFF. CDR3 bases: TGTGCCAGCAGAGGGACACGTATTGCAACTAATGAAAAACTGTTTTTT.

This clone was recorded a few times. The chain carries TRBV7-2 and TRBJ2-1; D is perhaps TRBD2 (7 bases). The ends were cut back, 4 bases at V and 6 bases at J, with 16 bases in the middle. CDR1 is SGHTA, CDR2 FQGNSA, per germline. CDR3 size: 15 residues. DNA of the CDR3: TGTGCCAGCAGCTCCTGGGGGGGGCGCCGCAATGAGCAGTTCTTC. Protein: CASSSWGGRRNEQFF.

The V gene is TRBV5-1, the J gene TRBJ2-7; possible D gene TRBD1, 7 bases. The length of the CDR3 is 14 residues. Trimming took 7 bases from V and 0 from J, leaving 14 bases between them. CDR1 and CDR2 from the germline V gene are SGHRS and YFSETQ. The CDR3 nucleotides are TGCGCCAGCCGCGGGACAGCCAGCTCCTACGAGCAGTACTTC. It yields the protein CASRGTASSYEQYF.

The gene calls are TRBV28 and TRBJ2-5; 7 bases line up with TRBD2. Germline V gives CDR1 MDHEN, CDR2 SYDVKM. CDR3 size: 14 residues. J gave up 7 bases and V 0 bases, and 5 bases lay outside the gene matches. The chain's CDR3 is CASSLWGEGGTQYF. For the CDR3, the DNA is TGTGCCAGCAGTTTATGGGGGGAGGGCGGGACCCAGTACTTC.

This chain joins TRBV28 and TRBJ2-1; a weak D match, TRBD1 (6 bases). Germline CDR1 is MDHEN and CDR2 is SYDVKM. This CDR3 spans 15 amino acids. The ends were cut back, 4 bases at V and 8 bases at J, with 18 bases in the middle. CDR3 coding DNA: TGTGCCAGCAGTTCCCAACGCCAGGGGCGGGATGAGCAGTTCTTC. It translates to CASSSQRQGRDEQFF.